This TCR beta chain is from a study of blood T cell repertoires in COVID-19. Background on the study: Acute and convalescent COVID-19 specimens originated in the United States, Italy and Spain.

Sequenced by immunoSEQ multiplex PCR; TCRdb stores in-frame clones only, minus some. The sample holds some 270,000 clones; approximately 90% are singletons and the top ten take over 4%. Germline CDR1 reads MNHEY; CDR2 reads SVGAGI. V gave up 0 bases and J gave up 7 bases, with 9 bases separating them. The CDR3 is made up of 14 amino acids. Each participant's cohort was designated according to participant-reported clinical history. The sample taken for sequencing was PBMCs or T cells enriched from blood (not recorded which). The sequence was obtained from a woman in her 30s with acute COVID-19. This chain joins TRBV6-5 and TRBJ2-2, with D uncertain. The CDR3: CASSYSITGGELFF. The CDR3, as DNA: TGTGCCAGCAGTTACTCGATTACGGGCGGGGAGCTGTTTTTT.